The 22 T cell receptor beta chains in this list originate from one sample, sequenced in a study of PD-L1 blockade in urothelial cancer. Clones were read by immunoSEQ multiplex PCR, and TCRdb kept only the in-frame ones, dropping some. This table has about 79,000 clones, around four fifths appearing once. Specified time point: pretreatment peripheral blood. Sequenced here: PBMCs, sampled around atezolizumab (anti-PD-L1) treatment. Receptor source: a man aged 35 to 55 with urothelial cancer.

This chain connects TRBV6-6 to TRBJ1-4, with 7 bases fitting TRBD1. The CDR3 extends over 15 amino acids. Germline CDR1 MNHNY, CDR2 SVGAGI (reference sequence). The V and J ends lost 10 bases and 4 bases, in that order; junction bases with no gene match: 12. The CDR3 sequence: CATHLTGTDNEKLFF. The CDR3 region has the DNA TGTGCCACCCACCTAACCGGGACAGATAATGAAAAACTGTTTTTT.

The V gene is TRBV28, the J gene TRBJ1-1; no clear D. The CDR3 contains 14 residues. Per the germline V gene, CDR1 is MDHEN and CDR2 is SYDVKM. V lost 5 bases, J lost 3 bases, and 13 bases lay in between. CDR3 nucleotides: TGTGCCAGCAGTCGGCCCGGGAGGGACACTGAAGCTTTCTTT. Amino acid sequence: CASSRPGRDTEAFF.

The CDR3 DNA reads as TGTGCCAGCAGCCTAGCAATGGGAGGGAACATTCAGTACTTC. This translates into CASSLAMGGNIQYF. This chain links TRBV9 with TRBJ2-4; 7 nucleotides match TRBD2. V lost 4 bases, J lost 7 bases, and 8 bases stayed unmatched. The CDR3 runs to 14 residues. Germline-derived CDR1 and CDR2 are SGDLS and YYNGEE.

This chain joins TRBV19 and TRBJ2-7, with a possible D match to TRBD2 (6 bases). Germline CDR1 reads LNHDA; CDR2 reads SQIVND (reference sequence). V shed 4 bases and J shed 0 bases, with 10 bases lying between them. The CDR3 sequence is 14 residues long. This CDR3 is CASSRGLASYEQYF. The DNA of the CDR3 is TGTGCCAGTAGTAGGGGACTTGCCTCCTACGAGCAGTACTTC.

This clone was seen only a few times. This chain links TRBV5-1 with TRBJ2-2, with unresolved D. V was pared by 0 bases and J by 2 bases, with 5 bases between. The CDR3 runs 14 residues. Germline V CDR1 and CDR2: SGHRS, YFSETQ. The CDR3 nucleotides are TGCGCCAGCAGCTTGGCGGTCAACACCGGGGAGCTGTTTTTT. Its translation: CASSLAVNTGELFF.

V and J are TRBV18 and TRBJ2-7, with D unclear. The germline gives CDR1 KGHSH, CDR2 LQKENI. The V gene lost 0 bases and the J gene lost 0 bases, with 9 bases spanning the gap. This CDR3 is built from 15 residues. The CDR3 sequence is CASSPPSRSSYEQYF. The CDR3 DNA sequence: TGTGCCAGCTCACCACCGAGCCGAAGCTCCTACGAGCAGTACTTC.

This clone turned up a few times. The chain links TRBV7-4 to TRBJ2-3, with 7 bases identical to TRBD2. Unmatched junction bases numbered 15, after V lost 1 base and J lost 2 bases. Germline CDR1 is SGHVT and CDR2 is SQSDAQ. The CDR3 consists of 19 residues. The CDR3 DNA sequence: TGTGCCAGCAGCTTAGAGCTGTCGGCTAGCGGTTCGTCCACAGATACGCAGTATTTT. This translates into CASSLELSASGSSTDTQYF.

The chain's CDR3 is CASRDSYEQYF. In DNA, the CDR3 is TGTGCCAGTCGGGACAGCTACGAGCAGTACTTC. The rearrangement uses TRBV28 and TRBJ2-7, with TRBD1 matching over 7 bases. The V and J ends lost 9 bases and 3 bases, in that order; junction bases with no gene match: 2. Germline V gene data show CDR1 as MDHEN and CDR2 as SYDVKM. This CDR3 comprises 11 residues.

CDR3 DNA: TGTGCCTGGAGTGACAGCTACGAGCAGTACTTC. It specifies CAWSDSYEQYF. The chain combines TRBV30 with TRBJ2-7; D is unresolved. The CDR3 spans 11 residues. Germline CDR1 reads GTSNPN; CDR2 reads SVGIG (reference sequence). Trimming stripped 1 base from V and 3 bases from J, with 4 bases between.

The chain uses TRBV27 and TRBJ2-3; TRBD2 matches 8 bases. V shed 7 bases, J shed 4 bases, and the junction held 7 bases outside the gene matches. The CDR3 length is 14 residues. Germline V gene data show CDR1 as MNHEY and CDR2 as SMNVEV (reference sequence). As DNA, the CDR3 is TGTGCCAGCACCCGAGCGGGAGTCCCAGATACGCAGTATTTT. This gives the protein CASTRAGVPDTQYF.

V gene TRBV5-4 combines with J gene TRBJ2-2; D gene ambiguous. The CDR3 covers 13 residues. Germline values: CDR1 SGHNT, CDR2 YYREEE (reference sequence). Between the trimmed V and J ends, which lost 4 bases and 3 bases, there was a span of 7 bases. The CDR3 coding sequence is TGTGCCAGCAGCCCTTCCTACACCGGGGAGCTGTTTTTT. The encoded protein is CASSPSYTGELFF.

This clone was counted once. The chain is built from TRBV29-1 and TRBJ2-3, with TRBD2 identical over 12 bases. This CDR3 spans 15 amino acids. The J segment lost 2 bases and the V segment lost 4 bases, leaving 4 bases of the junction unmatched. Germline lookup yields CDR1 SQVTM and CDR2 ANQGSEA. The CDR3 spells CSVVLAGGITDTQYF. CDR3 coding DNA: TGCAGCGTTGTGCTAGCGGGAGGGATCACAGATACGCAGTATTTT.

This rearrangement joins TRBV5-1 to TRBJ2-5, with TRBD1 matching 8 bases. The CDR3 contains 15 residues. The trim removed 2 bases at V and 4 bases at J, leaving 7 bases unmatched. In germline, CDR1 is SGHRS, CDR2 YFSETQ. The CDR3 spells CASSFRRGQGETQYF. CDR3 sequence (DNA): TGCGCCAGCAGCTTTCGAAGAGGACAGGGAGAGACCCAGTACTTC.

J is TRBJ2-3 and V is TRBV19; 9 bases fit TRBD2. From germline, CDR1 is LNHDA and CDR2 SQIVND (reference sequence). Trimming took 3 bases from V and 6 from J; bases not matched to a gene: 7. The CDR3 spans 15 residues. In DNA form, the CDR3 reads TGTGCCAGTAGTATCACTAGCGGGCCTGGGGATACGCAGTATTTT. It specifies CASSITSGPGDTQYF.

This chain links TRBV30 with TRBJ1-3; no clear D. CDR1 is GTSNPN and CDR2 is SVGIG in the germline V gene (reference sequence). The V gene lost 1 base and the J gene lost 8 bases, with 9 bases spanning the gap. The CDR3 loop spans 12 amino acids. This CDR3 reads CAWSGDRDTIYF. The CDR3 DNA reads TGTGCCTGGAGTGGCGATCGGGACACCATATATTTT.

CDR3 in amino acids: CASSIGRGGGTDTQYF. DNA for the CDR3: TGTGCCAGTAGTATAGGTAGGGGGGGCGGCACAGATACGCAGTATTTT. The chain couples TRBV19 to TRBJ2-3; maybe TRBD2 (7 bases). V shed 1 base and J shed 1 base, with 12 bases lying between them. The CDR3 runs to 16 residues. Germline CDR1 is LNHDA and CDR2 is SQIVND (reference sequence).

In the case of this clone: Other nucleotide sequences from this sample produce the same CDR3. This sequence joins TRBV2 and TRBJ1-3; TRBD1 might be the D (5 bases). V lost 5 bases, J lost 0 bases, and 11 bases lay in between. Germline V gene lookup returns CDR1 SNHLY and CDR2 FYNNEI. The CDR3 sequence is 15 residues long. CDR3 region: CASSKQVSSGNTIYF. CDR3 DNA sequence: TGTGCCAGCAGTAAACAGGTTAGCTCTGGAAACACCATATATTTT. The whole variable domain, filled in from reference TRBV2 and TRBJ1-3, reads EPEVTQTPSHQVTQMGQEVILRCVPISNHLYFYWYRQILGQKVEFLVSFYNNEISEKSEIFDDQFSVERPDGSNFTLKIRSTKLEDSAMYFCASSKQVSSGNTIYFGEGSWLTVV.

The chain recombines TRBV19 with TRBJ1-2; D not resolved. The V gene's germline CDR1 is LNHDA and CDR2 SQIVND (reference sequence). This CDR3 has 15 residues. The V end was cut by 0 bases, the J end by 2 bases, with 10 bases between. This CDR3 reads CASSIDPTANYGYTF. The CDR3 nucleotides are TGTGCCAGTAGTATAGATCCAACAGCCAACTATGGCTACACCTTC.

This clone has only a few counts. The chain links TRBV30 to TRBJ1-5, with a possible D match to TRBD1 (6 bases). V lost 3 bases and J 2 bases, leaving 11 bases between the germline ends. Germline lookup yields CDR1 GTSNPN and CDR2 SVGIG (reference sequence). This CDR3 is built from 14 residues. CDR3 amino acids: CAWSSGGGNQPQHF. CDR3 bases: TGTGCCTGGAGCTCGGGGGGCGGCAATCAGCCCCAGCATTTT.

The CDR3 is CASSILDSDTGELFF. In DNA form, the CDR3 reads TGTGCCAGTAGTATACTCGACAGCGACACCGGGGAGCTGTTTTTT. J is TRBJ2-2 and V is TRBV19; a possible D gene is TRBD1 (5 bases). With 2 bases removed from V and 3 bases from J, the gap between germline ends came to 10 bases. Germline V lookup: CDR1 LNHDA, CDR2 SQIVND (reference sequence). This CDR3 region has 15 residues.

The V and J genes are TRBV6-5 and TRBJ1-5, with 7 bases matching TRBD1. The germline CDR1 and CDR2 sequences are MNHEY and SVGAGI. V lost 6 bases, J lost 0 bases, and 5 bases stayed unmatched. The CDR3 is made up of 15 amino acids. The CDR3 is CASSRGTDSNQPQHF. The CDR3 DNA sequence: TGTGCCAGCAGCCGAGGGACAGATAGCAATCAGCCCCAGCATTTT.

In this sample, this clone turned up a few times. This CDR3 is also generated by other DNA sequences in the sample. The V gene is TRBV15, the J gene TRBJ2-3; D may be TRBD2 (6 bases). This CDR3 region has 13 residues. Germline values: CDR1 LNHNV, CDR2 YYDKDF (reference sequence). Trimming pared 8 bases from V and 1 base from J, leaving 10 bases between. The DNA of the CDR3 is TGTGCCACCCTCGGAGGGGGCACAGATACGCAGTATTTT. It specifies CATLGGGTDTQYF.